This TCR beta chain was recovered during a study of a mutant IDH1 vaccine in newly diagnosed glioma. Only in-frame clones appear in the TCRdb table, and some are missing; sequencing was by immunoSEQ multiplex PCR. The repertoire holds approximately 11,000 clones, around 81% seen once, with 15% to 20% in the top ten. Time point denoted: week 47, end of study. Every single dose of the vaccine, 300 ug of mutant IDH1 20-mer peptide, came with topical imiquimod. CDR3 size: 15 residues. The germline CDR1 and CDR2 sequences are SGDLS and YYNGEE. V was pared by 0 bases and J by 8 bases, with 14 bases between. To note about this clone: The target antigen is unknown.

The input for sequencing was PBMCs, taken from a glioma patient whose treatment included an IDH1 peptide vaccine. This rearrangement joins TRBV9 to TRBJ1-4, with D possibly being TRBD1 (6 bases). The TCR sequence derives from a man under 40 with glioma. DNA for the CDR3: TGTGCCAGCAGCGTAGGGACCCAGGGGCGGGAAAAACTGTTTTTT. This translates into CASSVGTQGREKLFF.